This TCR beta chain was obtained from a study of blood T cells in healthy people across ages (dated by TCRdb to the mid-2010s). Turning to the overall study: In model experiments, roughly one uniquely barcoded TCR beta cDNA molecule per two T cells was captured by template switching. Age-related changes in TCR beta repertoire diversity were measured in the study by deep sequencing normalized with unique cDNA molecular identifiers. Donors were grouped into four age groups: young (average roughly 16 years), middle-aged (around 39), aged (around 56) and long-lived (about 90). To avoid experimental bias, donors of different ages were randomly spread across the sequencing lanes. For two donors (one aged 18 to 30 and one aged 80 or older), the study analyzed two additional independent replicas of 1 million unique cDNA reads from the same blood draw.

The donors were some 39 Caucasian individuals from Russia, aged about 6 to 95 years, who were systemically healthy. Each donor gave approximately 9.3 milliliters of peripheral blood, collected into EDTA-treated Vacutainer tubes. Ficoll-Paque density-gradient centrifugation was used to isolate PBMCs, with at least 6.5 million per sample. Total RNA, at least 5 micrograms per sample, was extracted from PBMCs with Trizol reagent. The percentages of naive CD45RAhigh/CD27high T cells were determined by flow cytometry on a PBMC aliquot from every donor. This clonotype turned up a few times. The antigen this receptor binds is unknown. Base-call qualities are not available, and no considerably larger clone is one nucleotide away. Broad study findings and their caveats: As age increased, observed TCR beta diversity per million T cells dropped in a roughly linear way, and a significant reduction was already evident by age 40. The percentage of naive T cells measured by flow cytometry correlated strongly with observed TCR beta diversity. Since profiling was done on bulk unsorted PBMCs, naive and antigen-experienced compartments could not be conclusively compared. Donor CMV infection status was unknown, potentially confounding age-related changes in expanded clonotypes. Compared with the aged group, the long-lived group had more naive CD4+ T cells, fewer expanded clones and increased TCR diversity, a pattern suggesting age selection. Estimates of total diversity based on one million sequenced T cells were regarded as lower bounds and as underestimates.

Sequences DFQATT (CDR1) and SNEGSKA (CDR2) are obtained from the germline V gene (reference sequence). Clipping removes 6 bases from V and 5 bases from J, with 12 as the unmatched junction base count. The CDR3 spans 14 residues, from the cysteine through the phenylalanine. Only the CDR3 DNA is retained, 42 bases long and in frame from the first base. Library prep was done by 5' RACE. The instrument given in TCRdb is Illumina HiSeq 2500. A second about 7 to 12 cycle PCR used a sample-barcoded 5' primer and a J-beta primer mix. Each TCR beta cDNA molecule received a unique molecular identifier from a template-switch 5' adaptor carrying 12 random nucleotides. At least 3 million CDR3-containing paired-end reads were obtained from each sample. First-strand cDNA was synthesized from all RNA with the Mint cDNA synthesis kit, primed by a TRBC-specific oligonucleotide. After uracil-DNA glycosylase treatment, a first 18-cycle PCR used universal primers M1SS and BC2_uni_R on all cDNA. As for how the authors treated the data: Normalization of each sample was performed by random selection of 1 million high-quality reads, each carrying a distinct molecular identifier. Instead of being binned into consensus sequences, reads with shared molecular identifiers were discarded. MiTCR, with a Q25 quality threshold and the strictest error-elimination algorithm, was used for CDR3 identification, clonotype clustering and error correction. Lower-bound total TCR beta diversity was estimated with a nonparametric unseen species model using Euler transformation. TCRdb's own reprocessing of the public reads used fastp at Q25 and MiXCR and kept productive beta chains. Entries are consolidated by CDR3 protein sequence, retaining the most common genes and DNA. It is TCRdb's table, rather than the study itself, that gives the V and J calls and clone size. This sample gives about 800,000 distinct CDR3 sequences in total; 58% of them show up just once. 20% to 25% of the sample lies in the top ten.

The rearranged chain carries TRBV20-1 and TRBJ2-5; TRBD1 aligns with 7 central bases. The sequenced sample consisted of blood. This receptor was obtained from a man aged 30 to 45 in good health. Read as DNA, the sequence is TGCAGTGCGACCCGGACAGGAATCATGGAGACCCAGTACTTC. Translation gives CSATRTGIMETQYF.